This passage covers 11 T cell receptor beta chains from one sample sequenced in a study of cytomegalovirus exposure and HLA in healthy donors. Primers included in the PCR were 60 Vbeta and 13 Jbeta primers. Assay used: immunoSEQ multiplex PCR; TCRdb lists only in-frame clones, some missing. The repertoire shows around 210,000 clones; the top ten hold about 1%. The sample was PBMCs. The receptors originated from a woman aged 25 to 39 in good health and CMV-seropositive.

CDR3: CASSIPTGYTEAFF. Written as DNA, the CDR3 is TGTGCCAGCAGTATCCCGACAGGGTACACTGAAGCTTTCTTT. The chain couples TRBV28 to TRBJ1-1, with TRBD1 identical over 7 bases. This CDR3 region has 14 residues. V shed 5 bases and J 3 bases; nucleotides not matched to a gene: 6. Looked up from germline, CDR1 is MDHEN and CDR2 is SYDVKM.

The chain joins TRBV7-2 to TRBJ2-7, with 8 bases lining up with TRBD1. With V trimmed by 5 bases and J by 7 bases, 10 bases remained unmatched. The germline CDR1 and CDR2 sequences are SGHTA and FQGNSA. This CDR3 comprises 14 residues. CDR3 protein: CASSPDRGAREQYF. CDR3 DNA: TGTGCCAGCAGCCCCGACAGGGGAGCGAGGGAGCAGTACTTC.

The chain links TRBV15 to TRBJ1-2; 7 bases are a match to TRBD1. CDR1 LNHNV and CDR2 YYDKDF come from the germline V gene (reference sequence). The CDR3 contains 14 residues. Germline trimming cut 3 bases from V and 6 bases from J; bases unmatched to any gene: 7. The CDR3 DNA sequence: TGTGCCACCAGCAGCAGAGACAGGGCGGATGGCTACACCTTC. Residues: CATSSRDRADGYTF.

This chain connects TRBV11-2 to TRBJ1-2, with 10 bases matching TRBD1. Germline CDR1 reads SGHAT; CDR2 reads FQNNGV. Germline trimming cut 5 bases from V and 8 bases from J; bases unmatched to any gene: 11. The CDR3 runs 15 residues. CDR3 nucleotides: TGTGCCAGCAGCGCGCAATCCGGGACAGGGGACGGCTACACCTTC. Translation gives CASSAQSGTGDGYTF. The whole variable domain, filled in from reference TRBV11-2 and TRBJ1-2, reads EAGVAQSPRYKIIEKRQSVAFWCNPISGHATLYWYQQILGQGPKLLIQFQNNGVVDDSQLPKDRFSAERLKGVDSTLKIQPAKLEDSAVYLCASSAQSGTGDGYTFGSGTRLTVV.

The CDR3 region has the DNA TGTGCCAGCAGCGAAGCCGGGACTAGCGGGGTCGAGACCCAGTACTTC. This codes for CASSEAGTSGVETQYF. The chain employs TRBV5-8 and TRBJ2-5; 13 bases are a match to TRBD2. The ends lost 4 bases at V and 5 bases at J; junction bases unmatched: 8. Germline V gene lookup returns CDR1 SGHTS and CDR2 YDEGEE. The CDR3 length is 16 residues.

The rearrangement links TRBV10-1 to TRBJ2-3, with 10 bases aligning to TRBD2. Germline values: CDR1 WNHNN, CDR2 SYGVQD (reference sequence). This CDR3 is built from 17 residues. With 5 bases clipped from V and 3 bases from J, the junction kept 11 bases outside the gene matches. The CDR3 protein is CASSSGPSGGQTDTQYF. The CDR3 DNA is TGCGCCAGCAGTAGCGGCCCTAGCGGGGGACAGACAGATACGCAGTATTTT.

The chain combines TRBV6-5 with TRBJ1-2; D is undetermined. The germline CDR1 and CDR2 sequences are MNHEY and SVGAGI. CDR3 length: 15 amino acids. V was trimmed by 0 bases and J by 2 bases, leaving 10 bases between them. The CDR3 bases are TGTGCCAGCAGTTACTCGCATAATCAGAACTATGGCTACACCTTC. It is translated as CASSYSHNQNYGYTF.

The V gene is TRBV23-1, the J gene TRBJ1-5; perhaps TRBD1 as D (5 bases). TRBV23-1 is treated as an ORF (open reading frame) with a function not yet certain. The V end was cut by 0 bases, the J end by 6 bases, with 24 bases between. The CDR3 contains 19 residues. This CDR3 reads CASSQSRRFAGTEAQPQHF. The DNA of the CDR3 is TGCGCCAGCAGTCAATCGAGACGCTTTGCGGGGACCGAGGCTCAGCCCCAGCATTTT.

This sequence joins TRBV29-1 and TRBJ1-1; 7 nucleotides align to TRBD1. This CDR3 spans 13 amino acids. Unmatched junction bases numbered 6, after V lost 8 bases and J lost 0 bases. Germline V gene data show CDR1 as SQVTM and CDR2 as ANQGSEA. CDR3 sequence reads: CSSSDRVNTEAFF. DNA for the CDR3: TGCAGCTCCTCTGACAGGGTGAACACTGAAGCTTTCTTT.

In DNA form, the CDR3 reads TGTGCCAGCAGCCGGGACAGGCCCGAAAAACTGTTTTTT. This translates into CASSRDRPEKLFF. V gene TRBV6-1 combines with J gene TRBJ1-4; the match to TRBD1 covers 8 bases. The V gene end was trimmed by 6 bases and the J gene end by 8 bases; junction bases not matched to a gene: 5. Germline V gene data show CDR1 as MNHNS and CDR2 as SASEGT. This CDR3 is built from 13 residues.

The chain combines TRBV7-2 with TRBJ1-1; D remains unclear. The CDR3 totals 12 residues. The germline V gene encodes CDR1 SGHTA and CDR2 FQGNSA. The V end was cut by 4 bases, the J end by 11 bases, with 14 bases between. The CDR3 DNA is TGTGCCAGCAGCTCGCCGGGGTCAGAGGCTTTCTTT. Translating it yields CASSSPGSEAFF.